This entry lists 26 T cell receptor beta chains sequenced from one sample in a study of OX40 agonist ivuxolimab in advanced cancers. Some clones are missing from TCRdb's copy, which holds only in-frame ones; the method was immunoSEQ multiplex PCR. This sample carries about 62,000 clones, about 92% of them seen once, and the ten largest clones take 0.62%. The sample consisted of CD4+ or CD8+ T cells sorted from blood, taken in a trial of the OX40 agonist ivuxolimab. The receptors come from an adult with an advanced solid tumor such as melanoma, head and neck, liver or kidney cancer.

The genes are TRBV18 and TRBJ1-1; D is uncertain. V was cut by 1 base and J by 0 bases, with 12 bases left in between. The germline gives CDR1 KGHSH, CDR2 LQKENI. This CDR3 spans 16 amino acids. CDR3 sequence (DNA): TGTGCCAGCTCACCACGAACAGCGAAGTTGAACACTGAAGCTTTCTTT. As protein: CASSPRTAKLNTEAFF.

The chain has TRBV19 and TRBJ2-1, with 8 bases lining up with TRBD2. From germline, CDR1 is LNHDA and CDR2 SQIVND (reference sequence). This CDR3 comprises 17 residues. Trimming removed 5 bases from V and 9 bases from J; junction bases left unmatched: 18. The CDR3 region has the DNA TGTGCCAGTAGTCGATTTGTAGCGGGGACGACCGTCAGTGAGCAGTTCTTC. The encoded protein is CASSRFVAGTTVSEQFF.

CDR3 nucleotides: TGTGCCAGCAGGACGAATGGGGGCTACAATGAGCAGTTCTTC. Its protein product is CASRTNGGYNEQFF. V usage is TRBV25-1 and J usage is TRBJ2-1; TRBD1 or TRBD2 may be the D gene (5 bases each). This CDR3 region has 14 residues. V was clipped by 6 bases and J by 3 bases, with 12 bases between them. Looked up from germline, CDR1 is MGHDK and CDR2 is SYGVNS.

The sample holds one count of this clone. The rearrangement uses TRBV6-5 and TRBJ2-7; the match to TRBD2 covers 8 bases. The CDR3 sequence is 15 residues long. Unmatched junction bases numbered 7, after V lost 4 bases and J lost 2 bases. From germline, CDR1 is MNHEY and CDR2 SVGAGI. Written as DNA, the CDR3 is TGTGCCAGCAGTTCGGGGACGGGGGGGCCCTACGAGCAGTACTTC. Protein sequence: CASSSGTGGPYEQYF.

This rearrangement joins TRBV5-6 to TRBJ1-2, with a possible D match to TRBD1 (6 bases). The CDR3 loop spans 13 amino acids. Germline V gene lookup returns CDR1 SGHDT and CDR2 YYEEEE. Trimming stripped 7 bases from V and 7 bases from J, with 17 bases between. The CDR3 region has the DNA TGTGCCAGCGGTGGGACAAGAAGGGGTGGCTACACCTTC. Amino acids: CASGGTRRGGYTF.

V gene TRBV5-1 combines with J gene TRBJ2-2, with 15 bases that match TRBD2. V shed 4 bases, J shed 5 bases, and the junction held 3 bases outside the gene matches. CDR1 and CDR2 (germline): SGHRS, YFSETQ. There are 16 residues in the CDR3. CDR3 region: CASSTGLAGGTGELFF. The CDR3 nucleotides are TGCGCCAGCAGCACGGGACTAGCGGGGGGAACCGGGGAGCTGTTTTTT.

The chain links TRBV7-9 to TRBJ1-3; 8 bases fit TRBD1. Trimming took 7 bases from V and 2 from J; bases not matched to a gene: 13. Germline V CDR1 and CDR2: SEHNR, FQNEAQ (reference sequence). This CDR3 spans 17 amino acids. CDR3: CASTPSGRTGPGNTIYF. The CDR3, as DNA: TGTGCCAGCACCCCGTCTGGGCGGACAGGGCCTGGAAACACCATATATTTT.

The V and J genes are TRBV5-1 and TRBJ2-2; perhaps D is TRBD1 or TRBD2 (6 bases each). In germline, CDR1 is SGHRS, CDR2 YFSETQ. This CDR3 has 16 residues. Trimming took off 3 bases at V and 0 bases at J, with 12 bases between the two ends. The CDR3 here is CASSSLGGTNTGELFF. Here the CDR3 DNA reads TGCGCCAGCAGCTCGCTAGGGGGGACGAACACCGGGGAGCTGTTTTTT. Full variable domain (remainder filled in from reference TRBV5-1 and TRBJ2-2): KAGVTQTPRYLIKTRGQQVTLSCSPISGHRSVSWYQQTPGQGLQFLFEYFSETQRNKGNFPGRFSGRQFSNSRSEMNVSTLELGDSALYLCASSSLGGTNTGELFFGEGSRLTVL.

This clone has only a few counts. The chain carries TRBV7-8 and TRBJ2-2, with a tentative D call TRBD2 (7 bases). Trimming removed 5 bases from V and 8 bases from J, with 21 bases in between. The CDR3 has 16 residues. Germline lookup yields CDR1 SGHVS and CDR2 FQNEAQ. The CDR3 region is CASSLIAGVGAGELFF. The CDR3 DNA follows: TGTGCCAGCAGCCTAATAGCGGGTGTGGGGGCTGGGGAGCTGTTTTTT.

The rearrangement joins TRBV18 to TRBJ1-1; D not certain. Trimming shortened V by 1 base and J by 1 base, and 16 bases separated the two germline ends. The CDR3 length is 17 residues. Germline V gene lookup returns CDR1 KGHSH and CDR2 LQKENI. The CDR3 nucleotides read TGTGCCAGCTCACCACTGGAGGGAATGACGGGGAACACTGAAGCTTTCTTT. It translates to CASSPLEGMTGNTEAFF.

About this clone itself: One base away lies a much larger clone, so this may be a sequencing read error. The chain couples TRBV5-6 to TRBJ2-3; TRBD2 aligns across 9 bases. Germline V gene sequence: CDR1 SGHDT, CDR2 YYEEEE. There are 14 residues in the CDR3. V gave up 1 base and J gave up 5 bases; unmatched junction bases: 2. CDR3 nucleotides: TGTGCCAGCAGCTTGAATAGCGGGAGAGATACGCAGTATTTT. This gives the protein CASSLNSGRDTQYF.

This chain links TRBV19 with TRBJ1-4; unclear D gene. The CDR3 is made up of 16 amino acids. CDR1 and CDR2 (germline): LNHDA, SQIVND (reference sequence). The V gene lost 5 bases and the J gene lost 8 bases, with 21 bases spanning the gap. The CDR3 spells CASSPFLGRSREKLFF. CDR3 sequence (DNA): TGTGCCAGTAGTCCTTTTTTGGGGAGGTCCAGAGAAAAACTGTTTTTT.

CDR3 bases: TGTGCCAGTAGTATAGGCAGGGGGCCGTCCAATCAGCCCCAGCATTTT. This translates into CASSIGRGPSNQPQHF. The chain combines TRBV19 with TRBJ1-5; 8 bases fit TRBD1. The germline V gene has CDR1 LNHDA and CDR2 SQIVND (reference sequence). This CDR3 contains 16 residues. V lost 1 base to trimming and J lost 3 bases; unmatched junction nucleotides: 5.

This clone was detected only once. This sequence joins TRBV5-1 and TRBJ2-3; tentative D call: TRBD1 (5 bases). This CDR3 has 16 amino acids. The germline CDR1 and CDR2 sequences are SGHRS and YFSETQ. Between the trimmed V and J ends, which lost 2 bases and 7 bases, there was a span of 20 bases. This chain's CDR3 is CASSFGLSLGENTQYF. Here the CDR3 DNA reads TGCGCCAGCAGCTTTGGGCTTTCTTTAGGGGAAAATACGCAGTATTTT.

V is TRBV10-3 and J is TRBJ1-2, with TRBD1 as a possible D gene (5 bases). The ends were cut back, 3 bases at V and 5 bases at J, with 7 bases in the middle. Germline lookup yields CDR1 ENHRY and CDR2 SYGVKD. The CDR3 totals 12 residues. The DNA for the CDR3 is TGTGCCATCAGTGACGGGACTTATGGCTACACCTTC. It specifies CAISDGTYGYTF.

The chain carries TRBV25-1 and TRBJ2-1; possibly TRBD1 for D (6 bases). The CDR3 covers 16 residues. With 4 bases removed from V and 2 bases from J, the gap between germline ends came to 15 bases. Germline lookup yields CDR1 MGHDK and CDR2 SYGVNS. CDR3 residues: CASSGVTGSPYNEQFF. The DNA of the CDR3 is TGTGCCAGCAGTGGCGTAACAGGGTCGCCCTACAATGAGCAGTTCTTC.

V is TRBV30 and J is TRBJ1-5; D might be TRBD1 (5 bases). The ends were cut back, 3 bases at V and 1 base at J, with 16 bases in the middle. The germline gives CDR1 GTSNPN, CDR2 SVGIG (reference sequence). The CDR3 consists of 16 residues. CDR3 region: CAWRAETGRSNQPQHF. CDR3 nucleotide sequence: TGTGCCTGGAGGGCGGAAACAGGAAGAAGCAATCAGCCCCAGCATTTT.

About this clone: Mismatch with germline at one junction end may stem from a read error. This chain joins TRBV2 and TRBJ2-3; D not certain. Germline CDR1 SNHLY, CDR2 FYNNEI. This CDR3 has 11 residues. CDR3 residues: CASSELRARTF. The DNA for the CDR3 is TGTGCCAGCAGTGAACTTAGGGCCCGAACTTTT.

V usage is TRBV5-6 and J usage is TRBJ1-1, with 8 bases fitting TRBD1. Trimming cost V 2 bases and J 2 bases; bases outside gene matches: 2. The CDR3 spans 14 residues. CDR1 and CDR2 (germline): SGHDT, YYEEEE. The CDR3 sequence is CASSLPGGNTEAFF. The CDR3 DNA sequence: TGTGCCAGCAGCTTACCAGGGGGCAACACTGAAGCTTTCTTT. Supplemented by reference TRBV5-6 and TRBJ1-1, the full variable domain reads DAGVTQSPTHLIKTRGQQVTLRCSPKSGHDTVSWYQQALGQGPQFIFQYYEEEERQRGNFPDRFSGHQFPNYSSELNVNALLLGDSALYLCASSLPGGNTEAFFGQGTRLTVV.

The gene calls are TRBV11-1 and TRBJ2-5; 9 nucleotides agree with TRBD1. With V trimmed by 5 bases and J by 2 bases, 9 bases remained unmatched. Germline V gives CDR1 SGHAT, CDR2 FQDESV (reference sequence). CDR3 length: 16 amino acids. CDR3 protein: CASSPTMDRGQETQYF. The CDR3 coding sequence is TGTGCCAGCAGCCCGACCATGGACAGGGGACAAGAGACCCAGTACTTC. The full variable domain, with the rest looked up from reference TRBV11-1 and TRBJ2-5, is EAEVAQSPRYKITEKSQAVAFWCDPISGHATLYWYRQILGQGPELLVQFQDESVVDDSQLPKDRFSAERLKGVDSTLKIQPAELGDSAMYLCASSPTMDRGQETQYFGPGTRLLVL.

The J gene is TRBJ1-3, the V gene TRBV6-5; no reliable D call. Trimming stripped 8 bases from V and 1 base from J, with 6 bases between. This CDR3 has 12 amino acids. Germline assignment: CDR1 MNHEY and CDR2 SVGAGI. The CDR3 coding sequence is TGTGCCAGCGCCAGTTCTGGAAACACCATATATTTT. It is translated as CASASSGNTIYF.

The V call is TRBV6-6, the J call TRBJ2-7; TRBD2 aligns across 11 bases. After removal of 6 bases from V and 2 bases from J, the junction contained 6 bases not matched to a gene. Germline V gene data show CDR1 as MNHNY and CDR2 as SVGAGI (reference sequence). The CDR3 consists of 15 residues. CDR3 sequence (DNA): TGTGCCAGCAGCCCAGTAGCGGGAGGGCCCTACGAGCAGTACTTC. This gives the protein CASSPVAGGPYEQYF.

The genes are TRBV30 and TRBJ2-7; D is perhaps TRBD1 or TRBD2 (6 bases each). CDR3 length: 16 residues. Germline CDR1 GTSNPN, CDR2 SVGIG (reference sequence). Trimming stripped 0 bases from V and 4 bases from J, with 19 bases between. The CDR3 is CAWSVPGTWGAYEQYF. CDR3 coding DNA: TGTGCCTGGAGTGTACCTGGGACATGGGGGGCTTACGAGCAGTACTTC.

V gene TRBV15 combines with J gene TRBJ2-1; D tentatively fits TRBD1 or TRBD2 (5 bases each). CDR3 length: 14 residues. The germline V gene encodes CDR1 LNHNV and CDR2 YYDKDF (reference sequence). Between the trimmed V and J ends, which lost 3 bases and 7 bases, there was a span of 13 bases. CDR3 loop: CATSRGPIENEQFF. The CDR3, as DNA: TGTGCCACCAGCAGGGGACCCATTGAGAATGAGCAGTTCTTC.

The J gene is TRBJ1-1, the V gene TRBV7-2, with D perhaps matching TRBD1 (6 bases). V was trimmed by 5 bases and J by 4 bases, leaving 14 bases between them. CDR1 and CDR2 from the germline V gene are SGHTA and FQGNSA. The CDR3 loop spans 14 amino acids. CDR3 residues: CASSLRGSGTEAFF. In DNA, the CDR3 is TGTGCCAGCAGCCTCAGGGGATCCGGCACTGAAGCTTTCTTT.

The V call is TRBV7-6, the J call TRBJ2-5; D unclear. V lost 5 bases, J lost 3 bases, and 7 bases lay in between. The CDR3 extends over 12 amino acids. Germline values: CDR1 SGHVS, CDR2 FNYEAQ. CDR3 sequence (DNA): TGTGCCAGCAGCCCCGAAGAAGAGACCCAGTACTTC. Amino acids: CASSPEEETQYF.